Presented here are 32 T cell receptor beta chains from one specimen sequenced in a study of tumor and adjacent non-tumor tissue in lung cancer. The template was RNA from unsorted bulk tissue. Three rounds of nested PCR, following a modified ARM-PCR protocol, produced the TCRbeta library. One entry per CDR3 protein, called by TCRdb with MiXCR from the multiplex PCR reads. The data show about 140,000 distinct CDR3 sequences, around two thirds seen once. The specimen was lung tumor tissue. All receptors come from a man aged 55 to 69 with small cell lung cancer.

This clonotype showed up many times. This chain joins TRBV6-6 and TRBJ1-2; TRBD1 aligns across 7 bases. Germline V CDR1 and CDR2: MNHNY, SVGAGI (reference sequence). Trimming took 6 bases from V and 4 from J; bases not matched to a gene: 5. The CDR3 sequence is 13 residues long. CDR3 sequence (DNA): TGTGCCAGCAGCCCAGGGGGATTCTATGGCTACACCTTC. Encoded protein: CASSPGGFYGYTF.

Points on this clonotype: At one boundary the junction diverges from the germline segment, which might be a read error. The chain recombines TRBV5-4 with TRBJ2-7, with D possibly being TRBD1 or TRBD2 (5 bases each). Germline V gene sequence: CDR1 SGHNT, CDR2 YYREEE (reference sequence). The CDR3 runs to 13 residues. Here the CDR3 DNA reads TGTACCAGCAGCTCCGGGGCCAGCTACGAGCAGTACTTC. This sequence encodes CTSSSGASYEQYF.

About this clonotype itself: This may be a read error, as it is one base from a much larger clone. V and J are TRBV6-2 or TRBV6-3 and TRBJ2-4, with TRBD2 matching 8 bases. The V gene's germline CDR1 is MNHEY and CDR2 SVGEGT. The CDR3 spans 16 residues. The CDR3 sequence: CHNLGGRTHLGDIQYF. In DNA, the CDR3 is TGCCATAACCTGGGCGGGAGGACTCACCTAGGGGACATTCAGTACTTC.

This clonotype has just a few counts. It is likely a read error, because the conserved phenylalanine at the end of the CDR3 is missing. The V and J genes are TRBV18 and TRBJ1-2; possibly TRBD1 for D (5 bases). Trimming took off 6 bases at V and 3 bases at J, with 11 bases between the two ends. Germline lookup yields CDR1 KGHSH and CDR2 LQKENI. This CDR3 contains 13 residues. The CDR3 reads CASSPTAHYGYTS. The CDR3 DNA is TGTGCCAGCTCGCCGACAGCTCACTATGGCTACACCTCC.

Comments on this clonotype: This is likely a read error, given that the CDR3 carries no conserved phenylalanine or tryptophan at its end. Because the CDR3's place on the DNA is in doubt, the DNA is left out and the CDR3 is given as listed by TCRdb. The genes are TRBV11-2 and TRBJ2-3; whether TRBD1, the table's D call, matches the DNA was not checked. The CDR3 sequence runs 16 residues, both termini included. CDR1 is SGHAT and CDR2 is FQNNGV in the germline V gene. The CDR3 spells CASSLDGGGGTDTQYS.

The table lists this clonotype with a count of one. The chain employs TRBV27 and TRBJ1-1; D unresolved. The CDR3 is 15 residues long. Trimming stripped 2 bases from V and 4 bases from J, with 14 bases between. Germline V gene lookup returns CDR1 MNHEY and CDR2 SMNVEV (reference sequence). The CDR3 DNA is TGTGCCAGCAGTTTAGGTGGCGCCTTGGGCACTGAAGCTTTCTTT. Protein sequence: CASSLGGALGTEAFF.

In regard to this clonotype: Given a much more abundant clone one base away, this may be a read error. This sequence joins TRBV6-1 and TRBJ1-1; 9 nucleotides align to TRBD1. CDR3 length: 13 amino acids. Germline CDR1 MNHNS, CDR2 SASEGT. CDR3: CVSRRPGTGYAFF. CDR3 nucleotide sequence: TGTGTCAGCAGGCGCCCCGGGACAGGGTACGCTTTCTTT.

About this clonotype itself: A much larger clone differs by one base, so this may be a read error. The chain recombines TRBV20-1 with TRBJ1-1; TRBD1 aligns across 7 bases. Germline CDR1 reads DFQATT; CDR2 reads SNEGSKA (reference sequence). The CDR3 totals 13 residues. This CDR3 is CRALQGTATEAFF. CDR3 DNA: TGCCGTGCCTTACAGGGGACGGCCACTGAAGCTTTCTTT.

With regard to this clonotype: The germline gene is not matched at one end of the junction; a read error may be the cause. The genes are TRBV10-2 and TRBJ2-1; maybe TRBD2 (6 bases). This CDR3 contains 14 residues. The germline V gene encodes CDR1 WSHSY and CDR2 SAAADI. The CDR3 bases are TGCGCCTGCAGGACTAAGGGTATTGACAATGAGCAGTTCTTC. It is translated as CACRTKGIDNEQFF.

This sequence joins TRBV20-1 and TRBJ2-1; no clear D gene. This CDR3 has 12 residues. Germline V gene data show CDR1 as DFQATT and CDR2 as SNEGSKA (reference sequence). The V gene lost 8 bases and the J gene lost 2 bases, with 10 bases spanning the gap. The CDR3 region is CSPRMAYNEQFF. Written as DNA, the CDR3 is TGCAGTCCGCGGATGGCCTACAATGAGCAGTTCTTC.

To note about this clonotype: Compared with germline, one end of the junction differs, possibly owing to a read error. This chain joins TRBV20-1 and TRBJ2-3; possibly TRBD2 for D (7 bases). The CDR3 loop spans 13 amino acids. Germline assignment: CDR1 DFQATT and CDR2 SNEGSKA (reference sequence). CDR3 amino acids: CGASGGLADTQYF. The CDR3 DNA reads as TGCGGTGCTTCCGGGGGGCTGGCAGATACGCAGTATTTT.

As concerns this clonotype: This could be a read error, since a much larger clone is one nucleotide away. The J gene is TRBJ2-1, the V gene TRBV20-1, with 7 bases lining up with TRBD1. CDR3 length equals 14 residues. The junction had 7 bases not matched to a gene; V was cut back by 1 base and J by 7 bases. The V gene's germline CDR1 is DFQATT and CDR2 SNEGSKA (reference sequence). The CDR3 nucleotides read TGCAGTGCTAGAGTCCTAACGGGACAGAATGAGCAGTTCTTC. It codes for CSARVLTGQNEQFF.

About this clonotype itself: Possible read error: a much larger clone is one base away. The CDR3 loop is CASSKAGGNQPQHF. The CDR3 DNA reads as TGTGCCAGCAGTAAGGCAGGGGGCAATCAGCCCCAGCATTTT. The rearrangement links TRBV6-1 to TRBJ1-5, with a possible D match to TRBD1 (6 bases). The length of the CDR3 is 14 residues. Germline loops: CDR1 MNHNS, CDR2 SASEGT. Trimming pared 5 bases from V and 2 bases from J, leaving 10 bases between.

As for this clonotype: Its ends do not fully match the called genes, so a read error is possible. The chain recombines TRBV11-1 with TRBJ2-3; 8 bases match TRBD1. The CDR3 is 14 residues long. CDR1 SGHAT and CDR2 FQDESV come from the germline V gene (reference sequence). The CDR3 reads CASSLYRGTDSQYF. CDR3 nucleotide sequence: TGTGCCAGCAGCTTATACAGGGGGACAGATTCGCAGTATTTT.

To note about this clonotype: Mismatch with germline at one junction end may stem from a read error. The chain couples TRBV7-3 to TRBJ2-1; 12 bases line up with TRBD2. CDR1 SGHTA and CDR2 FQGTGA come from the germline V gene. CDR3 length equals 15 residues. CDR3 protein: CASSSLAGGYNEQLF. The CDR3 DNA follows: TGTGCCAGCAGCTCCCTAGCGGGAGGGTACAATGAGCAGCTCTTC.

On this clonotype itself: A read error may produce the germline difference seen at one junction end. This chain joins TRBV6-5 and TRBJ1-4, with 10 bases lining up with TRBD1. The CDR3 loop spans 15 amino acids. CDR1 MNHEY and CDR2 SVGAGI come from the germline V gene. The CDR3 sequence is CASSFAGTGDEELLF. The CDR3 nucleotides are TGTGCCAGCAGTTTTGCCGGGACAGGGGATGAAGAACTGCTTTTT.

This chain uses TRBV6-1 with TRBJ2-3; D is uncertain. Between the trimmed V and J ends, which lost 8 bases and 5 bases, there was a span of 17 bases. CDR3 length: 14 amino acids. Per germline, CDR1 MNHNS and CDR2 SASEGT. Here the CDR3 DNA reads TGTGCCAGCTCCTGGGAAATCGGCATAGATACGCAGTATTTT. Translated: CASSWEIGIDTQYF.

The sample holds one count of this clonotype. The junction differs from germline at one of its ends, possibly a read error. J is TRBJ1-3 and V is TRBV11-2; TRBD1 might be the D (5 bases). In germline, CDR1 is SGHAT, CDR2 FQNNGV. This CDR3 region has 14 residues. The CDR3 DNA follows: TGTGCCAGCAGCTCAGGGACTCTTGGAAACACAATATATTTT. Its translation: CASSSGTLGNTIYF.

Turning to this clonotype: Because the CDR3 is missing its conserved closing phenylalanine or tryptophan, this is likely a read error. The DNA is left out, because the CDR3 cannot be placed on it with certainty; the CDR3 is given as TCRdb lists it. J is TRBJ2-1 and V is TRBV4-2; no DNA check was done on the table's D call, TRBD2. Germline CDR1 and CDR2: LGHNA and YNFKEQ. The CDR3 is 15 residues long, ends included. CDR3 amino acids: CASSQEGLVYNEHFV.

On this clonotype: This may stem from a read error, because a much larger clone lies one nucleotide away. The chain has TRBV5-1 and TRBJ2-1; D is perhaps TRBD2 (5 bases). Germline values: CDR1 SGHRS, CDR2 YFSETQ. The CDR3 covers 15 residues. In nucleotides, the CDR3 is TGCGCCAGCAGCTTGGGGGCTAGCTCCTACAATGAGCGGTTCTTC. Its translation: CASSLGASSYNERFF.

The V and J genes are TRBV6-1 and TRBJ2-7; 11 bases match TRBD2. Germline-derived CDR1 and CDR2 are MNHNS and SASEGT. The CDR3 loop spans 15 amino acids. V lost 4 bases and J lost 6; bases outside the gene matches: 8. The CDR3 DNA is TGTGCCAGCAGTGCCAACCTAGCGGGAGGCGCCGAGCAGTACGTC. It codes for CASSANLAGGAEQYV.

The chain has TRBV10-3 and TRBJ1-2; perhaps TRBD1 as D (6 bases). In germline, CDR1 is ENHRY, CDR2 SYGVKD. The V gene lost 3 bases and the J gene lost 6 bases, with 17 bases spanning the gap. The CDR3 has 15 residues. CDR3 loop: CAISDTDCRGDGYTF. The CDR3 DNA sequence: TGTGCCATCAGTGACACGGACTGCAGGGGTGATGGCTACACCTTC.

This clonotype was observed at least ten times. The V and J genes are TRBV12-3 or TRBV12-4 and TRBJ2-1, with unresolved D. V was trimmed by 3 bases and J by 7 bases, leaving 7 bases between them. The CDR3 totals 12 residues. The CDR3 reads CASSFSANEQFF. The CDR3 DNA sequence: TGTGCCAGCAGTTTTTCGGCGAATGAGCAGTTCTTC.

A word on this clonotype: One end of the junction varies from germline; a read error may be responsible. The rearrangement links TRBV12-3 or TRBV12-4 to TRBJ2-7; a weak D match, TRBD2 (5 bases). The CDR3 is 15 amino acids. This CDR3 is CASSSPLRGSHKQYF. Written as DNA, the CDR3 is TGTGCCAGCAGTTCGCCCCTTCGCGGGTCCCACAAGCAGTACTTT.

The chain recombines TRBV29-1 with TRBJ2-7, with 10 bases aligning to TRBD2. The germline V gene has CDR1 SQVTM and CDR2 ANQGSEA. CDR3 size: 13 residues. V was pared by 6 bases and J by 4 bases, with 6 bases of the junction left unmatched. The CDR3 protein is CSVASGRVYEQYV. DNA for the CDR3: TGCAGCGTCGCTAGCGGGAGAGTTTACGAGCAGTACGTC.

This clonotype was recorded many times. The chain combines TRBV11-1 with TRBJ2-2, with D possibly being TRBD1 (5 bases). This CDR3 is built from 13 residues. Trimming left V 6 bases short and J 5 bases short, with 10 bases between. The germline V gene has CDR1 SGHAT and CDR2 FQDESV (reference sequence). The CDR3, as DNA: TGTGCCAGCAGTTTACAGGAGACCGGGGAGCTGTTTTTT. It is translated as CASSLQETGELFF.

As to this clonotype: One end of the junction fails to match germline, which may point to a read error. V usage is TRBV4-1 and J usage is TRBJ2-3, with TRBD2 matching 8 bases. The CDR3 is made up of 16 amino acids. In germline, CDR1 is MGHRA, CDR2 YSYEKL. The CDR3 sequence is CASNQDVSGSVDTQYF. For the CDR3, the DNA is TGCGCCAGCAACCAAGACGTCAGCGGGAGCGTTGATACGCAGTATTTT.

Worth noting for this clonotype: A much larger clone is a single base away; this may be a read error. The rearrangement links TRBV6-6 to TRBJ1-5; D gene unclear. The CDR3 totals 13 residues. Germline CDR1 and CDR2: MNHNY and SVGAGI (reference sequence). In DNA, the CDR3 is TGTGCCAGCAGAGCTGCCGGGGATCAGTCCCAGCATTTT. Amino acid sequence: CASRAAGDQSQHF.

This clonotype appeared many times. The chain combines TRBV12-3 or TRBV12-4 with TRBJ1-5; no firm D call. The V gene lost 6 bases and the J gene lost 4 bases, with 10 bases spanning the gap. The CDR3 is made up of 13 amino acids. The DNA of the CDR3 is TGTGCCAGCAGGGAACAGTTTAATCAGCCCCAGCATTTT. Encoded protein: CASREQFNQPQHF.

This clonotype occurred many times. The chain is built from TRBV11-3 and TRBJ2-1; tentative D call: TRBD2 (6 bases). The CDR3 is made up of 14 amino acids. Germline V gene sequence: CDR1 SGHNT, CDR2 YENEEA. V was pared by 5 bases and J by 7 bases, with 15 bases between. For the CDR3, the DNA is TGTGCCAGCAGCATGGGACTCAGCTCGAATGAGCAGTTCTTC. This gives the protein CASSMGLSSNEQFF.

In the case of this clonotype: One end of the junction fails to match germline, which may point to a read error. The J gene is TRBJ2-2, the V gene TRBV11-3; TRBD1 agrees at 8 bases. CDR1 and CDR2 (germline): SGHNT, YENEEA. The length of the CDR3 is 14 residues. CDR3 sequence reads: CASNWTGNTGELSF. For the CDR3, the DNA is TGTGCCAGCAACTGGACAGGGAACACCGGGGAGCTGTCATTT.

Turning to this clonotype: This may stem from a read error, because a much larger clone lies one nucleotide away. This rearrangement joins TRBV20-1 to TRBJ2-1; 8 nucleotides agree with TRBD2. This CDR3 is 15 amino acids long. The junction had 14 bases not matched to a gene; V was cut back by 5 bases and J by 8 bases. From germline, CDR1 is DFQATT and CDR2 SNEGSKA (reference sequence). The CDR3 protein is CSASPTNGREHEQFF. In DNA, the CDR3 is TGCAGTGCTTCCCCGACTAACGGGAGGGAGCATGAGCAGTTCTTC.